This TCR beta chain is drawn from a study of CD8 T cells in Susac syndrome. Study results and caveats: The study admitted that it had a relatively small number of individuals in its TCR sequencing and HLA analysis.

RNA in amounts of roughly 0.5 to 1 ug was reverse transcribed with random hexamers. MiXCR was run by TCRdb on the immunoSEQ multiplex PCR reads, yielding one entry per CDR3 protein. The repertoire holds about 300,000 distinct CDR3 sequences, around 89% seen once, with 0.18% in the top ten. TCR beta was sequenced from blood CD8+ and CD4+ T cells. V was clipped by 2 bases and J by 1 base, with 21 bases between them. The germline gives CDR1 DFQATT, CDR2 SNEGSKA (reference sequence). The CDR3 totals 18 residues. As regards this clonotype: Its antigen is not known.

Sample: CD8+ T cells from PBMCs. The rearrangement uses TRBV20-1 and TRBJ2-1; no reliable D call. This receptor was identified in a human donor with multiple sclerosis. In DNA, the CDR3 is TGCAGTGCTAGACGGACCCTACCCCACCCTGTTTCCTACAATGAGCAGTTCTTC. The encoded protein is CSARRTLPHPVSYNEQFF.